This TCR beta chain was recovered during a study of T cell responses to AZD1222 COVID-19 vaccine. Notes on this clone: The antigen remains undetermined.

Overall study findings and caveats: Spike regions recognized by vaccine-associated CD4 TCRs spanned the protein, led by 160-218 and 743-854. It was only after the peak T cell response that any repertoires were sampled. The sample set comprised mostly white British donors with more females, and clonal diversity was possibly underestimated. Unmutated variant regions reportedly attract nearly half of all spike-specific TCRs.

The repertoire was sequenced with immunoSEQ multiplex PCR; TCRdb's copy has only in-frame clones and lacks some. Counted here are approximately 67,000 clones, 84% occurring once; the ten biggest clones make up around 20%. The sequences come from peripheral blood, collected on day 0 of AZD1222 vaccination. This receptor was identified in an adult in good health.

The chain's CDR3 is CASSESGQGYEQYF. DNA for the CDR3: TGCGCCAGCAGTGAGTCCGGACAGGGCTACGAGCAGTACTTC. The V gene is TRBV10-2, the J gene TRBJ2-7; 8 bases fit TRBD1. Germline lookup yields CDR1 WSHSY and CDR2 SAAADI. The ends lost 0 bases at V and 3 bases at J; junction bases unmatched: 1. The CDR3 spans 14 residues.